Listed here are 25 T cell receptor beta chains from one sample, sequenced in a study of blood T cell repertoires in COVID-19. The repertoire was sequenced with immunoSEQ multiplex PCR; TCRdb's copy has only in-frame clones and lacks some. The sample contains 300,000 to 400,000 clones, 80% to 90% of which appear only once. The specimen sequenced was PBMCs or T cells enriched from blood (not recorded which). The receptor source for this set is a man younger than 35 who had recovered from COVID-19.

The chain carries TRBV27 and TRBJ1-5, with D possibly being TRBD1 (6 bases). Germline V CDR1 and CDR2: MNHEY, SMNVEV (reference sequence). This CDR3 contains 14 residues. Trimming stripped 6 bases from V and 7 bases from J, with 16 bases between. CDR3 loop: CASSQGWGPQPQHF. CDR3 nucleotides: TGTGCCAGCAGCCAGGGGTGGGGGCCCCAGCCCCAGCATTTT.

The chain links TRBV5-1 to TRBJ2-1, with 8 positions matching TRBD2. CDR1 SGHRS and CDR2 YFSETQ come from the germline V gene. The CDR3 is made up of 14 amino acids. J gave up 6 bases and V 5 bases, and 7 bases lay outside the gene matches. The CDR3 DNA reads TGCGCCAGCAGATTAGGACTAGCCAGCAATGAGCAGTTCTTC. It codes for CASRLGLASNEQFF.

This chain joins TRBV14 and TRBJ1-3, with unresolved D. The CDR3 totals 17 residues. The germline V gene has CDR1 SGHDN and CDR2 FVKESK. V was pared by 1 base and J by 0 bases, with 13 bases between. CDR3 nucleotide sequence: TGTGCCAGCAGCCAAGGACCCCTCCGGGGCTCTGGAAACACCATATATTTT. Translating gives CASSQGPLRGSGNTIYF.

V usage is TRBV7-9 and J usage is TRBJ1-1, with 10 bases that match TRBD1. With V trimmed by 1 base and J by 2 bases, 1 base remained unmatched. The germline gives CDR1 SEHNR, CDR2 FQNEAQ (reference sequence). The CDR3 length is 15 residues. The CDR3 coding sequence is TGTGCCAGCAGCTTAGGACAGGGGGCAAACACTGAAGCTTTCTTT. It is translated as CASSLGQGANTEAFF.

The chain couples TRBV6-5 to TRBJ2-1, with D possibly matching TRBD2 (5 bases). CDR1 is MNHEY and CDR2 is SVGAGI in the germline V gene. V shed 7 bases and J shed 8 bases, with 21 bases lying between them. This CDR3 comprises 15 residues. The CDR3 loop reads CASTDPKRVVHEQFF. In DNA, the CDR3 is TGTGCCAGCACCGACCCGAAGAGGGTGGTTCATGAGCAGTTCTTC.

Ten or more counts support this clone. This chain connects TRBV14 to TRBJ2-1; 8 bases line up with TRBD2. Germline lookup yields CDR1 SGHDN and CDR2 FVKESK. The CDR3 is 15 residues long. V gave up 0 bases and J gave up 8 bases; unmatched junction bases: 6. This chain's CDR3 is CASSQDGSGGDEQFF. DNA of the CDR3: TGTGCCAGCAGCCAAGATGGCAGCGGGGGCGATGAGCAGTTCTTC. Supplemented by reference TRBV14 and TRBJ2-1, the full variable domain reads EAGVTQFPSHSVIEKGQTVTLRCDPISGHDNLYWYRRVMGKEIKFLLHFVKESKQDESGMPNNRFLAERTGGTYSTLKVQPAELEDSGVYFCASSQDGSGGDEQFFGPGTRLTVL.

The chain has TRBV5-1 and TRBJ1-6; D is possibly TRBD1 (5 bases). The V end lost 6 bases, the J end lost 6 bases, and 19 bases lay between the germline ends. The length of the CDR3 is 16 residues. The germline gives CDR1 SGHRS, CDR2 YFSETQ. In DNA form, the CDR3 reads TGCGCCAGCACCATGACTCCAGGGTCGGCTAATTCACCCCTCCACTTT. Translation gives CASTMTPGSANSPLHF.

This clone was seen once. The chain has TRBV28 and TRBJ2-5, with D perhaps TRBD1 (5 bases). With 10 bases removed from V and 5 bases from J, the gap between germline ends came to 20 bases. In germline, CDR1 is MDHEN, CDR2 SYDVKM. The CDR3 spans 14 residues. The CDR3 DNA sequence: TGTGCCACCAAGTCGTCCGTAGGGGTGGAGACCCAGTACTTC. It codes for CATKSSVGVETQYF.

This chain links TRBV6-4 with TRBJ1-5; 7 bases map to TRBD1. Trimming at V came to 5 bases and at J to 11 bases, leaving 12 bases not matched to a gene. The CDR3 has 14 residues. CDR1 is MRHNA, CDR2 SNTAGT, per germline. The DNA for the CDR3 is TGTGCCAGCAGTACCGGGACAGACATCTTTTCCCAGCATTTT. Its protein is CASSTGTDIFSQHF.

This chain uses TRBV11-1 with TRBJ2-5; no reliable D call. V gave up 5 bases and J gave up 3 bases, with 4 bases separating them. This CDR3 has 11 amino acids. Looked up from germline, CDR1 is SGHAT and CDR2 is FQDESV (reference sequence). CDR3 residues: CASSPKETQYF. The CDR3 region has the DNA TGTGCCAGCAGCCCCAAAGAGACCCAGTACTTC.

The DNA of the CDR3 is TGTGCCAGCAGTTACGGGGGGGCGCAGTATTTT. Its protein is CASSYGGAQYF. This chain connects TRBV6-2 or TRBV6-3 to TRBJ2-3; 7 bases are a match to TRBD2. With V trimmed by 2 bases and J by 10 bases, 0 bases remained unmatched. The CDR3 consists of 11 residues. Per the germline V gene, CDR1 is MNHEY and CDR2 is SVGEGT.

The rearrangement uses TRBV28 and TRBJ1-1; D is undetermined. Germline CDR1 is MDHEN and CDR2 is SYDVKM. This CDR3 is 17 amino acids long. Trimming pared 2 bases from V and 2 bases from J, leaving 18 bases between. CDR3 nucleotide sequence: TGTGCCAGCAGTTTACGCTACCTAGAGCTCCATAACACTGAAGCTTTCTTT. Its translation is CASSLRYLELHNTEAFF. Complete variable domain (other parts from reference TRBV28 and TRBJ1-1): DVKVTQSSRYLVKRTGEKVFLECVQDMDHENMFWYRQDPGLGLRLIYFSYDVKMKEKGDIPEGYSVSREKKERFSLILESASTNQTSMYLCASSLRYLELHNTEAFFGQGTRLTVV.

The sample holds a few counts of this clone. This chain joins TRBV6-2 or TRBV6-3 and TRBJ2-7; no clear D. The CDR3 contains 11 residues. Germline CDR1 and CDR2: MNHEY and SVGEGT. V was pared by 6 bases and J by 3 bases, with 6 bases between. In DNA form, the CDR3 reads TGTGCCAGCAGCGACAACTACGAGCAGTACTTC. Its protein product is CASSDNYEQYF.

This clone was found once. V gene TRBV2 combines with J gene TRBJ2-3; 16 nucleotides line up with TRBD2. The V and J ends lost 6 bases and 1 base, in that order; junction bases with no gene match: 4. There are 17 residues in the CDR3. Germline assignment: CDR1 SNHLY and CDR2 FYNNEI. CDR3 region: CASSTGTSGGGTDTQYF. As DNA, the CDR3 is TGTGCCAGCAGCACCGGGACTAGCGGGGGGGGCACAGATACGCAGTATTTT.

The rearrangement uses TRBV6-5 and TRBJ2-7, with D tentatively TRBD2 (7 bases). The CDR3 runs to 14 residues. Trimming stripped 2 bases from V and 5 bases from J, with 13 bases between. Germline CDR1 is MNHEY and CDR2 is SVGAGI. DNA for the CDR3: TGTGCCAGCAGTTACCGGGGGGCAGGCCACGAGCAGTACTTC. Its translation is CASSYRGAGHEQYF.

The V call is TRBV9, the J call TRBJ2-7, with 8 bases lining up with TRBD1. This CDR3 is built from 15 residues. Germline V gene sequence: CDR1 SGDLS, CDR2 YYNGEE. The junction had 9 bases not matched to a gene; V was cut back by 5 bases and J by 2 bases. As DNA, the CDR3 is TGTGCCAGCAGTCCAGCACGGACAGGGACCTACGAGCAGTACTTC. It codes for CASSPARTGTYEQYF.

J is TRBJ2-2 and V is TRBV7-2, with D possibly TRBD1 on 6 matching bases. The V end was cut by 5 bases, the J end by 3 bases, with 16 bases between. CDR1 and CDR2 from the germline V gene are SGHTA and FQGNSA. This CDR3 is 16 amino acids long. The CDR3: CASSLQGGTDTGELFF. CDR3 in DNA: TGTGCCAGCAGCCTCCAAGGGGGAACGGACACCGGGGAGCTGTTTTTT.

This rearrangement joins TRBV19 to TRBJ2-3; D is possibly TRBD2 (5 bases). The V and J ends lost 4 bases and 0 bases respectively, with 8 bases between them. The CDR3 extends over 14 amino acids. Germline V gene sequence: CDR1 LNHDA, CDR2 SQIVND (reference sequence). The CDR3 loop is CASSNRGSTDTQYF. The CDR3 DNA reads TGTGCCAGTAGTAACAGAGGGAGCACAGATACGCAGTATTTT. Full variable domain (missing parts from reference TRBV19 and TRBJ2-3): DGGITQSPKYLFRKEGQNVTLSCEQNLNHDAMYWYRQDPGQGLRLIYYSQIVNDFQKGDIAEGYSVSREKKESFPLTVTSAQKNPTAFYLCASSNRGSTDTQYFGPGTRLTVL.

With regard to this clone: Additional DNA sequences in this sample encode the identical CDR3. The genes are TRBV7-9 and TRBJ2-7; 10 bases are a match to TRBD2. CDR3 length: 14 residues. Germline CDR1 SEHNR, CDR2 FQNEAQ (reference sequence). V trimming: 6 bases; J trimming: 1 base; junction bases outside the gene matches: 3. As DNA, the CDR3 is TGTGCCAGCAGGAGGACTAGCGGATCCTACGAGCAGTACTTC. Translation: CASRRTSGSYEQYF.

This clone was seen just once. J is TRBJ2-1 and V is TRBV18; 9 bases are shared with TRBD2. This CDR3 has 14 amino acids. With V trimmed by 2 bases and J by 5 bases, 1 base remained unmatched. Germline loops: CDR1 KGHSH, CDR2 LQKENI. CDR3 in DNA: TGTGCCAGCTCACCATTAGCGGGGGACAATGAGCAGTTCTTC. Protein product: CASSPLAGDNEQFF.

This clone showed up just a few times. V and J are TRBV20-1 and TRBJ2-7, with D perhaps TRBD1 (5 bases). The CDR3 extends over 14 amino acids. The V end lost 3 bases, the J end lost 5 bases, and 17 bases lay between the germline ends. Germline V CDR1 and CDR2: DFQATT, SNEGSKA (reference sequence). CDR3 sequence: CSASFSGKGNEQYF. CDR3 in DNA: TGCAGTGCTAGTTTTTCAGGGAAGGGCAACGAGCAGTACTTC.

This clone was seen a few times. The chain couples TRBV5-1 to TRBJ2-2, with D maybe TRBD1 (5 bases). CDR3 size: 17 residues. Germline V gives CDR1 SGHRS, CDR2 YFSETQ. The V end lost 1 base, the J end lost 1 base, and 14 bases lay between the germline ends. The chain's CDR3 is CASSLSPPDKNTGELFF. The CDR3 DNA reads as TGCGCCAGCAGCTTGAGTCCCCCGGACAAGAACACCGGGGAGCTGTTTTTT.

CDR3 loop: CASSGQGENYGYTF. CDR3 DNA sequence: TGTGCCAGCAGTGGACAGGGCGAGAACTATGGCTACACCTTC. J is TRBJ1-2 and V is TRBV2, with 7 bases aligning to TRBD1. Germline V CDR1 and CDR2: SNHLY, FYNNEI. Trimming removed 4 bases from V and 2 bases from J; junction bases left unmatched: 4. The CDR3 totals 14 residues.

The chain is built from TRBV24-1 and TRBJ1-5, with 9 bases lining up with TRBD1. Unmatched junction bases numbered 5, after V lost 7 bases and J lost 5 bases. The CDR3 runs to 14 residues. Per the germline V gene, CDR1 is KGHDR and CDR2 is SFDVKD. CDR3 sequence reads: CATSDTGGDQPQHF. For the CDR3, the DNA is TGTGCCACCAGCGATACAGGGGGCGATCAGCCCCAGCATTTT.

J is TRBJ2-5 and V is TRBV10-3, with 8 bases matching TRBD2. Trimming removed 6 bases from V and 2 bases from J; junction bases left unmatched: 5. The CDR3 extends over 14 amino acids. Germline V CDR1 and CDR2: ENHRY, SYGVKD. The CDR3 nucleotides read TGTGCCATCAGAGAAGCGGGGGAACAAGAGACCCAGTACTTC. This codes for CAIREAGEQETQYF.